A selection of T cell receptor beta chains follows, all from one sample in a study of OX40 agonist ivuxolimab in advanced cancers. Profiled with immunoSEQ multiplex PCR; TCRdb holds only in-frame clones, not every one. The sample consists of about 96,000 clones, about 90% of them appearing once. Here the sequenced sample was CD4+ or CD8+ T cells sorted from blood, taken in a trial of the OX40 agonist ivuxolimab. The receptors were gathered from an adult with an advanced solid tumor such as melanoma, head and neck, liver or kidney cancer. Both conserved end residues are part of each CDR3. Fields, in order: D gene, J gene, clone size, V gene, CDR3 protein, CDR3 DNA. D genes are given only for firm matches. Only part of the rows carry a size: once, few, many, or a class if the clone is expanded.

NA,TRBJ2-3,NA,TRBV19,CASSNGRGDTQYF,TGTGCCAGTAGTAACGGACGGGGAGATACGCAGTATTTT
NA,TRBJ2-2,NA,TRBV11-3,CASSHGTVGGELFF,TGTGCCAGCAGCCACGGGACGGTCGGCGGGGAGCTGTTTTTT
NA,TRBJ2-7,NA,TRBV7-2,CASSPQVGTYEQYF,TGTGCCAGCAGCCCCCAGGTCGGGACCTACGAGCAGTACTTC
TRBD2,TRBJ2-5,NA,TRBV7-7,CASSGGLAGETQYF,TGTGCTAGCAGCGGGGGACTAGCGGGAGAGACCCAGTACTTC
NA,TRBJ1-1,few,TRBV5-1,CASSLGQANTEAFF,TGCGCCAGCAGCTTGGGACAGGCGAACACTGAAGCTTTCTTT
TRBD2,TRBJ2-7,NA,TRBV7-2,CASSLATSGSYEQYF,TGTGCCAGCAGCTTAGCGACTAGCGGATCCTACGAGCAGTACTTC
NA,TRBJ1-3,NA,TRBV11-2,CASSLGQAPGNTIYF,TGTGCCAGCAGCTTAGGACAGGCTCCTGGAAACACCATATATTTT
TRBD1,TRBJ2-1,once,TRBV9,CASSSGQVYSYNEQFF,TGTGCCAGCAGCTCGGGACAGGTCTACTCCTACAATGAGCAGTTCTTC
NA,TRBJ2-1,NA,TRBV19,CASSPGVGERAYNEQFF,TGTGCCAGTAGTCCCGGGGTCGGGGAGCGGGCCTACAATGAGCAGTTCTTC
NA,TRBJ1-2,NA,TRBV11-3,CASSFSGPYGYTF,TGTGCCAGCAGCTTCTCGGGGCCCTATGGCTACACCTTC
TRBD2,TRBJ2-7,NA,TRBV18,CASSPQRFGTSGYYEQYF,TGTGCCAGCTCACCTCAACGGTTCGGGACTAGCGGTTACTACGAGCAGTACTTC
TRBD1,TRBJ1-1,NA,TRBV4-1,CASSQPGTGAEAFF,TGCGCCAGCAGCCAACCTGGGACAGGTGCTGAAGCTTTCTTT
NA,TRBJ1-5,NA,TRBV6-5,CASSRGGSNQPQHF,TGTGCCAGCAGCCGGGGCGGTAGCAATCAGCCCCAGCATTTT
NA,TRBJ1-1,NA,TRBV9,CASSVVVGINTEAFF,TGTGCCAGCAGCGTAGTTGTGGGGATTAACACTGAAGCTTTCTTT
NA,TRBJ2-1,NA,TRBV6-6,CASSYSAGSSYNEQFF,TGTGCCAGCAGTTACTCGGCGGGAAGCTCCTACAATGAGCAGTTCTTC
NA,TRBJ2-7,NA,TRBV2,CASPVNVSYEQYF,TGTGCCAGTCCAGTGAACGTTTCCTACGAGCAGTACTTC
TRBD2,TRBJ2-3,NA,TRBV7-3,CASSTSGTSGDTQYF,TGTGCCAGCAGCACCTCCGGGACTAGCGGAGATACGCAGTATTTT
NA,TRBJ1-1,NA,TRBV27,CASSSSSLGATEAFF,TGTGCCAGCAGTTCTAGCAGTTTGGGGGCCACTGAAGCTTTCTTT
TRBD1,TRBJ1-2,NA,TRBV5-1,CASKPENRDSNYGYTF,TGCGCCAGCAAACCGGAGAACCGGGACAGTAACTATGGCTACACCTTC
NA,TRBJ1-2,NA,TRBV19,CASSIQAGDYGYTF,TGTGCCAGTAGTATACAGGCAGGGGACTATGGCTACACCTTC
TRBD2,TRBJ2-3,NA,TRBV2,CASRLRLAGGSDTQYF,TGTGCCAGCAGACTTCGACTAGCGGGAGGGTCAGATACGCAGTATTTT
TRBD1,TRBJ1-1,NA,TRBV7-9,CASSLGSILGTGSEAFF,TGTGCCAGCAGCTTAGGATCTATTCTAGGGACAGGGTCTGAAGCTTTCTTT
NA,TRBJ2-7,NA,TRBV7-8,CASKPSRAYEQYF,TGTGCCAGCAAACCGTCACGAGCCTACGAGCAGTACTTC
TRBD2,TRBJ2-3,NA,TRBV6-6,CASSPTSGRGTDTQYF,TGTGCCAGCAGCCCGACTAGCGGGAGGGGCACAGATACGCAGTATTTT